The subject of this entry is one TCR beta chain. Time point reported: pre-sensitization, week 0. Treatment noted: therapeutic diphenylcyclopropenone sensitization with weekly scalp DPC. Sample donors consisted of patients with alopecia, aged 18 to 70 years, who were suitable for DPC. This sample was taken from a study of human T cells and chemical hapten exposure. V was pared by 3 bases and J by 7 bases, with 10 bases between. Germline V gene lookup returns CDR1 DFQATT and CDR2 SNEGSKA (reference sequence). The CDR3 is 12 amino acids. The library attached unique molecular identifiers to individual cDNA molecules. One entry per CDR3 protein, called by TCRdb with MiXCR from the RACE reads. Of approximately 320,000 distinct CDR3 sequences in the sample, 4.5% to 5.5% are singletons; the top ten hold around 8.8%.

The receptor was derived from a woman aged 18-29 years with alopecia areata. Some clones in this sample may be carry-over from other donors' samples. The specimen comprised whole blood, sampled in connection with sensitization to the hapten diphenylcyclopropenone (DPC). This chain uses TRBV20-1 with TRBJ1-3; D call uncertain. CDR3 sequence reads: CSASSNGNTIYF. CDR3 DNA sequence: TGCAGTGCTAGCTCGAATGGGAACACCATATATTTT.